Here is one TCR beta chain with its context. The data are from a study of molecular identifiers for immune sequencing clone quantification. The V gene end was trimmed by 2 bases and the J gene end by 2 bases; junction bases not matched to a gene: 4. Germline V lookup: CDR1 SGHVS, CDR2 FNYEAQ. The CDR3 has 15 amino acids. TCRdb re-called the PCR reads with MiXCR, one entry per CDR3 protein. Of about 640,000 distinct CDR3 sequences listed, about 20% were seen once; the top ten hold roughly 0.9%. This receptor was taken from a human donor in good health. Some libraries in this study had Jurkat cell RNA spiked in. The V call is TRBV7-6, the J call TRBJ1-1; 8 nucleotides align to TRBD1. Sequencing was carried out using naive CD8+ T cells from blood, with Jurkat cell RNA spiked in. Subset of the sample: FACS-sorted CD8+CD4-CCR7+CD45RA+ naive T cells. CDR3 residues: CASSLRQGRNTEAFF. CDR3 DNA: TGTGCCAGCAGCTTACGACAGGGGCGAAACACTGAAGCTTTCTTT. The variable domain in full, completed from reference TRBV7-6 and TRBJ1-1, reads GAGVSQSPRYKVTKRGQDVALRCDPISGHVSLYWYRQALGQGPEFLTYFNYEAQQDKSGLPNDRFSAERPEGSISTLTIQRTEQRDSAMYRCASSLRQGRNTEAFFGQGTRLTVV.